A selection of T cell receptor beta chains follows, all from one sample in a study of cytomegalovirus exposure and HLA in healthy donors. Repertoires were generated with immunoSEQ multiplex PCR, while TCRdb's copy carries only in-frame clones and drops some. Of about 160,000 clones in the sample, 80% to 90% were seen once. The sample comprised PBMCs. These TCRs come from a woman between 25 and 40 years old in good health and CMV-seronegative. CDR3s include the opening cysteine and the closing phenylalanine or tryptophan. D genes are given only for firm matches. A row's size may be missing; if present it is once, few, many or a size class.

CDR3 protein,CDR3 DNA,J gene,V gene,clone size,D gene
CASSVSSGANVLTF,TGTGCCAGCAGTGTGTCTTCTGGGGCCAACGTCCTGACTTTC,TRBJ2-6,TRBV6-1,NA,NA
CASIRAPNEKLFF,TGTGCCAGCATTCGGGCCCCCAATGAAAAACTGTTTTTT,TRBJ1-4,TRBV6-1,NA,NA
CASSPHGGGNYGYTF,TGTGCCAGCAGCCCCCACGGGGGGGGGAACTATGGCTACACCTTC,TRBJ1-2,TRBV7-9,NA,NA
CASSQVKLAGVADTQYF,TGCGCCAGCAGCCAGGTTAAACTAGCGGGAGTTGCAGATACGCAGTATTTT,TRBJ2-3,TRBV4-1,NA,TRBD2
CASSQDQDPVGGQYF,TGTGCCAGCAGCCAAGATCAAGACCCCGTGGGAGGGCAGTACTTC,TRBJ2-7,TRBV4-2,NA,NA
CASSPGDLYQETQYF,TGTGCCAGCAGTCCCGGGGATTTGTACCAAGAGACCCAGTACTTC,TRBJ2-5,TRBV6-5,once,NA
CASKKGGGKYEQYF,TGTGCCAGCAAGAAGGGGGGGGGCAAATACGAGCAGTACTTC,TRBJ2-7,TRBV27,NA,NA
CASSFSPPGFDYGYTF,TGTGCCAGCAGCTTTTCTCCCCCAGGGTTCGATTATGGCTACACCTTC,TRBJ1-2,TRBV7-6,NA,NA
CASSFGSGNQPQHF,TGTGCCAGCAGCTTCGGGTCAGGGAATCAGCCCCAGCATTTT,TRBJ1-5,TRBV7-9,NA,NA
CAWSVSLAGGQQFF,TGTGCCTGGAGTGTATCGCTAGCGGGAGGCCAGCAGTTCTTC,TRBJ2-1,TRBV30,NA,TRBD2
CASSLRPAYGYTF,TGTGCCAGCAGCTTGAGGCCGGCTTATGGCTACACCTTC,TRBJ1-2,TRBV11-2,NA,NA
CASSVSGGNNEQFF,TGTGCCAGCAGCGTTAGCGGGGGGAACAATGAGCAGTTCTTC,TRBJ2-1,TRBV9,NA,TRBD2
CASSVGQGNNYGYTF,TGTGCCAGCAGCGTAGGACAGGGGAATAACTATGGCTACACCTTC,TRBJ1-2,TRBV9,NA,TRBD1
CASSFGGGNEQFF,TGTGCCAGCAGTTTTGGAGGGGGGAATGAGCAGTTCTTC,TRBJ2-1,TRBV28,NA,NA
CASSGDRGREETQYF,TGTGCCAGCAGTGGGGACAGGGGGCGGGAAGAGACCCAGTACTTC,TRBJ2-5,TRBV6-1,NA,TRBD1
CASSLTSFSEQFF,TGTGCCAGCAGTCTGACTAGTTTCAGTGAGCAGTTCTTC,TRBJ2-1,TRBV27,NA,NA
CASSVGYTQYF,TGTGCCAGCAGCGTAGGTTATACGCAGTATTTT,TRBJ2-3,TRBV9,NA,NA
CASSLKASGRFSYEQYF,TGTGCCAGCAGTTTAAAGGCTAGCGGGAGATTTTCCTACGAGCAGTACTTC,TRBJ2-7,TRBV28,NA,TRBD2
CASSDSLFRSQRETQYF,TGTGCCAGCAGTGACTCTCTCTTCCGGTCTCAGAGAGAGACCCAGTACTTC,TRBJ2-5,TRBV6-4,NA,NA
CSARKTDTQYF,TGCAGTGCCCGCAAAACAGATACGCAGTATTTT,TRBJ2-3,TRBV20-1,NA,NA
CASSQDLRGEVKNEQFF,TGCGCCAGCAGCCAAGATCTGCGGGGGGAAGTTAAAAATGAGCAGTTCTTC,TRBJ2-1,TRBV4-1,NA,TRBD2
CASSLDFTDTQYF,TGTGCCAGCAGCTTAGACTTCACAGATACGCAGTATTTT,TRBJ2-3,TRBV7-2,NA,NA
CASTRRQGASYNEQFF,TGTGCCAGTACCCGTAGACAGGGGGCCTCCTACAATGAGCAGTTCTTC,TRBJ2-1,TRBV19,NA,TRBD1
CASSLDRGPNTEAFF,TGCGCCAGCAGCTTGGACAGGGGCCCGAACACTGAAGCTTTCTTT,TRBJ1-1,TRBV5-1,NA,TRBD1
CASRGTNTGELFF,TGTGCCAGCAGAGGGACGAACACCGGGGAGCTGTTTTTT,TRBJ2-2,TRBV7-3,NA,NA
CASSLGRLGQPQHF,TGTGCCAGCAGCCTCGGACGGCTTGGGCAGCCCCAGCATTTT,TRBJ1-5,TRBV7-9,NA,NA
CASSYSAGGPVNEQFF,TGTGCCAGCAGCTATTCAGCGGGAGGGCCCGTGAATGAGCAGTTCTTC,TRBJ2-1,TRBV7-6,NA,TRBD2
CAISELVDQPQHF,TGTGCCATCAGTGAGTTGGTGGACCAGCCCCAGCATTTT,TRBJ1-5,TRBV10-3,NA,NA
CASSSGTGRNEQYF,TGTGCCAGCAGTTCCGGGACAGGGAGGAACGAGCAGTACTTC,TRBJ2-7,TRBV2,NA,TRBD1
CASSLVRAGTEAFF,TGTGCCAGCAGCTTAGTCAGGGCAGGGACTGAAGCTTTCTTT,TRBJ1-1,TRBV7-9,NA,NA
CASSYLQGLGTEAFF,TGTGCCAGCAGTTACTTACAGGGCCTAGGGACTGAAGCTTTCTTT,TRBJ1-1,TRBV6-6,NA,NA
CASSQIAGSTDTQYF,TGTGCCAGCAGCCAAATAGCGGGCAGCACAGATACGCAGTATTTT,TRBJ2-3,TRBV28,NA,TRBD2
CSVEGLARGSTDTQYF,TGCAGCGTTGAAGGTCTCGCCAGGGGAAGCACAGATACGCAGTATTTT,TRBJ2-3,TRBV29-1,NA,NA
CSATGFEQFF,TGCAGCGCCACAGGGTTTGAGCAGTTCTTC,TRBJ2-1,TRBV29-1,NA,NA
CATEGFYGYTF,TGTGCCACCGAAGGGTTCTATGGCTACACCTTC,TRBJ1-2,TRBV6-1,NA,NA
CASSQNRDRRTYEQYF,TGTGCCAGCTCACAAAACCGGGACAGAAGGACCTACGAGCAGTACTTC,TRBJ2-7,TRBV18,NA,TRBD1
CASSLALGAGLKTQYF,TGTGCCAGCAGCTTAGCCCTCGGGGCAGGGTTGAAGACCCAGTACTTC,TRBJ2-5,TRBV7-9,NA,NA
CASSYGSGDEQFF,TGTGCCAGCAGTTACGGATCGGGCGATGAGCAGTTCTTC,TRBJ2-1,TRBV6-5,NA,NA
CASSQGIPPSTQYF,TGTGCCAGCAGCCAAGGGATCCCTCCTTCTACGCAGTATTTT,TRBJ2-3,TRBV14,NA,NA
CASHRVGDQVEQFF,TGCGCCAGCCATCGAGTCGGGGATCAGGTTGAGCAGTTCTTC,TRBJ2-1,TRBV5-1,NA,NA
CASSLEQITEAFF,TGTGCCAGCAGCTTAGAACAGATCACTGAAGCTTTCTTT,TRBJ1-1,TRBV7-9,NA,NA
CASSPDRRAETQYF,TGTGCCAGCAGTCCGGATAGGAGGGCAGAGACCCAGTACTTC,TRBJ2-5,TRBV2,NA,NA
CASSPDGAGVDEQYF,TGCGCCAGCAGTCCCGATGGGGCGGGGGTCGACGAGCAGTACTTC,TRBJ2-7,TRBV4-3,NA,TRBD2
CATSISGTGYNEQFF,TGTGCCACCAGCATCAGCGGGACAGGCTACAATGAGCAGTTCTTC,TRBJ2-1,TRBV15,NA,NA
CASSPDRAYQPQHF,TGTGCCAGCAGTCCGGACAGGGCTTATCAGCCCCAGCATTTT,TRBJ1-5,TRBV6-5,NA,TRBD1
CASSSLYEQYF,TGTGCCAGCAGTTCCCTCTACGAGCAGTACTTC,TRBJ2-7,TRBV2,NA,NA
CATSNGLAGRAYEQYF,TGTGCCACCAGCAACGGTCTCGCGGGGAGAGCCTACGAGCAGTACTTC,TRBJ2-7,TRBV15,NA,NA
CANLWGRGDSDGYTF,TGTGCCAACCTATGGGGCAGGGGCGATTCTGACGGCTACACCTTC,TRBJ1-2,TRBV5-8,NA,NA
CASSPGSAYTEAFF,TGTGCCAGCAGTCCCGGTTCGGCTTACACTGAAGCTTTCTTT,TRBJ1-1,TRBV6-5,NA,NA
CASSGDRVEKLFF,TGTGCCAGCAGTGGGGACAGGGTTGAAAAACTGTTTTTT,TRBJ1-4,TRBV28,NA,TRBD1
CASSGDGTDTQYF,TGTGCCAGCAGCGGGGATGGCACAGATACGCAGTATTTT,TRBJ2-3,TRBV5-5,NA,NA
CASGRGLPRSTEAFF,TGCGCCAGTGGCCGGGGGCTTCCAAGGTCAACTGAAGCTTTCTTT,TRBJ1-1,TRBV23-1,NA,NA
CASSHGQGSGEQYF,TGTGCCAGCAGCCATGGACAGGGGTCCGGCGAGCAGTACTTC,TRBJ2-7,TRBV6-5,NA,TRBD1
CASSLADAYGYTF,TGCGCCAGCAGCTTGGCAGATGCCTATGGCTACACCTTC,TRBJ1-2,TRBV5-1,NA,NA
CASSSGGPQHF,TGTGCCAGCAGTTCTGGAGGGCCCCAGCATTTT,TRBJ1-5,TRBV6-5,NA,NA
CASSLNVNTEAFF,TGTGCCAGCAGTCTCAACGTGAACACTGAAGCTTTCTTT,TRBJ1-1,TRBV6-4,many,NA
CASSPPRFGGIEALSYEQYF,TGTGCCAGCAGCCCCCCCCGGTTCGGCGGGATCGAAGCCTTATCCTACGAGCAGTACTTC,TRBJ2-7,TRBV7-3,NA,NA
CASSNTILDNEQFF,TGTGCCAGCTCGAATACAATATTGGACAATGAGCAGTTCTTC,TRBJ2-1,TRBV18,NA,NA
CASSRRDGYEQYF,TGTGCCAGCAGCCGACGGGACGGCTACGAGCAGTACTTC,TRBJ2-7,TRBV11-3,NA,NA
CASRYQSSYNEQFF,TGTGCCAGCAGGTACCAAAGCTCCTACAATGAGCAGTTCTTC,TRBJ2-1,TRBV27,NA,NA